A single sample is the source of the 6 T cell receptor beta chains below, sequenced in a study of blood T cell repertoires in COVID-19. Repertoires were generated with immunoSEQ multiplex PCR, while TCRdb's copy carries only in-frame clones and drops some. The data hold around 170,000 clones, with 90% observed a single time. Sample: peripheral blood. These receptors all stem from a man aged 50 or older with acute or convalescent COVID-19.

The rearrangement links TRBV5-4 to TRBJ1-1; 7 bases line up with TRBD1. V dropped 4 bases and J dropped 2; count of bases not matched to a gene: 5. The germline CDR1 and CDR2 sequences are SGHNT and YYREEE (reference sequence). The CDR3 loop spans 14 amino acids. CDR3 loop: CASSRDRVNTEAFF. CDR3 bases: TGTGCCAGCAGCAGAGACAGGGTTAACACTGAAGCTTTCTTT.

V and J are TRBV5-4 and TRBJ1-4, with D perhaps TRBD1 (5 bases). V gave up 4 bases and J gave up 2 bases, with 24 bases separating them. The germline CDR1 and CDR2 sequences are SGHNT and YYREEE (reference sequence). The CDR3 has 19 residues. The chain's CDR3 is CASSPGGTSSVQTNEKLFF. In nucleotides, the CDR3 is TGTGCCAGCAGCCCCGGAGGGACGAGTTCCGTCCAGACTAATGAAAAACTGTTTTTT. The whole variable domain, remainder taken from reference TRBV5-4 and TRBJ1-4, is ETGVTQSPTHLIKTRGQQVTLRCSSQSGHNTVSWYQQALGQGPQFIFQYYREEENGRGNFPPRFSGLQFPNYSSELNVNALELDDSALYLCASSPGGTSSVQTNEKLFFGSGTQLSVL.

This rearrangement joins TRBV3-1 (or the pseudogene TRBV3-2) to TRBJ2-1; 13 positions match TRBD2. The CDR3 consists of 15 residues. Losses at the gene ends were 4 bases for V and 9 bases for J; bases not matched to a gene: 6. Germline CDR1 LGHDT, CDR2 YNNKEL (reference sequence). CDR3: CASSLRLAGGGEQFF. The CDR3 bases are TGTGCCAGCAGCCTAAGACTAGCGGGAGGTGGTGAGCAGTTCTTC.

CDR3 amino acids: CASSPRDRGRAETQYF. CDR3 DNA: TGTGCCAGTAGCCCCCGGGACAGGGGTCGGGCAGAGACCCAGTACTTC. The chain links TRBV19 to TRBJ2-5; 10 nucleotides agree with TRBD1. Losses at the gene ends were 6 bases for V and 4 bases for J; bases not matched to a gene: 11. Germline values: CDR1 LNHDA, CDR2 SQIVND (reference sequence). This CDR3 comprises 16 residues. Complete variable domain (other parts from reference TRBV19 and TRBJ2-5): DGGITQSPKYLFRKEGQNVTLSCEQNLNHDAMYWYRQDPGQGLRLIYYSQIVNDFQKGDIAEGYSVSREKKESFPLTVTSAQKNPTAFYLCASSPRDRGRAETQYFGPGTRLLVL.

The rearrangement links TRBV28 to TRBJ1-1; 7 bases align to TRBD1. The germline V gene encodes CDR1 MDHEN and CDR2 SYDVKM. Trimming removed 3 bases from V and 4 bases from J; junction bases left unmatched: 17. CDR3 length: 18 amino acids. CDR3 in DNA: TGTGCCAGCAGTTTGGTTGAGTTATACGACAGGGTGAGCACTGAAGCTTTCTTT. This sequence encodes CASSLVELYDRVSTEAFF.

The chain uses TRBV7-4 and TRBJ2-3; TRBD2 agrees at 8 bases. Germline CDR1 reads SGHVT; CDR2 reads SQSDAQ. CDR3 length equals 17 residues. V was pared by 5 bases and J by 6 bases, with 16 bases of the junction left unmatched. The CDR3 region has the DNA TGTGCCAGCAGCCAAGCAGGCCGACTAGCGACCCTGGATACGCAGTATTTT. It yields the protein CASSQAGRLATLDTQYF.